Shown below are 27 T cell receptor beta chains from a single sample sequenced in a study of T-cell reconstitution after alpha-beta-depleted transplantation in children. It was with unique molecular identifiers that the TCRbeta library was prepared. Via MiXCR, TCRdb re-called the PCR reads, giving one row per CDR3 protein. Of approximately 800,000 distinct CDR3 sequences detected, around 15% appear once; the ten largest clones hold around 4.5%. Sequenced here: PBMCs, mostly from graft donor cells, sampled 360 days after TCRalphabeta/CD19-depleted stem cell transplant. The origin of the receptors is a male patient between 5 and 17 years old who had a stem cell transplant for acute lymphoblastic leukemia, so the T cells may come from the graft donor.

This chain links TRBV2 with TRBJ2-2, with TRBD2 identical over 14 bases. The germline CDR1 and CDR2 sequences are SNHLY and FYNNEI. The CDR3 is made up of 18 amino acids. With V trimmed by 7 bases and J by 1 base, 8 bases remained unmatched. The CDR3 DNA reads TGTGCCAGCAACCCCGGGACTAGCGGGAGACGGAACACCGGGGAGCTGTTTTTT. It encodes CASNPGTSGRRNTGELFF.

The rearrangement uses TRBV7-3 and TRBJ2-1; 13 nucleotides match TRBD2. V lost 4 bases, J lost 13 bases, and 10 bases stayed unmatched. The CDR3 totals 15 residues. Germline assignment: CDR1 SGHTA and CDR2 FQGTGA. The CDR3 is CASSSVPRTSGRQFF. CDR3 nucleotide sequence: TGTGCCAGCAGCTCCGTGCCGCGGACTAGCGGGAGACAGTTCTTC.

J is TRBJ2-3 and V is TRBV14; D perhaps matches TRBD2 (6 bases). The germline V and J ends were trimmed by 0 bases and 2 bases, with 21 bases remaining between them. The CDR3 covers 19 residues. Germline loops: CDR1 SGHDN, CDR2 FVKESK. CDR3 in DNA: TGTGCCAGCAGCCAAGAAAGGGCTCCGTTTGCGGGAAACACAGATACGCAGTATTTT. Its translation is CASSQERAPFAGNTDTQYF.

This sequence joins TRBV11-2 and TRBJ2-1, with D possibly TRBD2 on 6 matching bases. CDR1 and CDR2 from the germline V gene are SGHAT and FQNNGV. This CDR3 has 15 amino acids. V lost 4 bases and J 6 bases, leaving 16 bases between the germline ends. CDR3 amino acids: CASSSPRGEINEQFF. DNA of the CDR3: TGTGCCAGCAGCTCCCCGCGCGGGGAGATCAATGAGCAGTTCTTC. Full variable domain (remainder filled in from reference TRBV11-2 and TRBJ2-1): EAGVAQSPRYKIIEKRQSVAFWCNPISGHATLYWYQQILGQGPKLLIQFQNNGVVDDSQLPKDRFSAERLKGVDSTLKIQPAKLEDSAVYLCASSSPRGEINEQFFGPGTRLTVL.

This clonotype was observed a handful of times. CDR3 amino acids: CASSLHPNEKLFF. CDR3 bases: TGTGCCAGCAGCTTACACCCTAATGAAAAACTGTTTTTT. The chain employs TRBV7-9 and TRBJ1-4; D gene ambiguous. Germline loops: CDR1 SEHNR, CDR2 FQNEAQ (reference sequence). The CDR3 length is 13 residues. Deletions cut 2 bases from V and 3 bases from J, with 4 bases between. Supplemented by reference TRBV7-9 and TRBJ1-4, the full variable domain reads DTGVSQNPRHKITKRGQNVTFRCDPISEHNRLYWYRQTLGQGPEFLTYFQNEAQLEKSRLLSDRFSAERPKGSFSTLEIQRTEQGDSAMYLCASSLHPNEKLFFGSGTQLSVL.

This clonotype appeared a few times. A read error may account for a junction end that differs from germline. CDR3 loop: CASSQEDSLHF. The CDR3 DNA reads TGCGCCAGCAGCCAAGAGGACAGCCTCCACTTC. V is TRBV4-1 and J is TRBJ2-7; TRBD1 is a possible D gene (6 bases). Germline values: CDR1 MGHRA, CDR2 YSYEKL. CDR3 size: 11 residues.

The rearrangement joins TRBV25-1 to TRBJ2-5; D is unclear. Germline CDR1 and CDR2: MGHDK and SYGVNS. The V end lost 1 base, the J end lost 1 base, and 7 bases lay between the germline ends. CDR3 size: 14 residues. This CDR3 is CASSEFRGQETQYF. Written as DNA, the CDR3 is TGTGCCAGCAGTGAATTTCGCGGCCAAGAGACCCAGTACTTC.

This chain links TRBV9 with TRBJ2-6; D not resolved. V lost 0 bases to trimming and J lost 0 bases, with 13 bases between them. This CDR3 has 18 residues. CDR1 SGDLS and CDR2 YYNGEE come from the germline V gene. The CDR3, as DNA: TGTGCCAGCAGCGTAGATCCACAGCTCCACTCTGGGGCCAACGTCCTGACTTTC. It specifies CASSVDPQLHSGANVLTF.

This clonotype was seen repeatedly, ten times or more. The gene calls are TRBV27 and TRBJ1-1; 8 nucleotides match TRBD1. The V segment lost 1 base and the J segment 4 bases; nucleotides outside the gene matches: 5. Germline V gene lookup returns CDR1 MNHEY and CDR2 SMNVEV (reference sequence). The CDR3 covers 15 residues. The DNA of the CDR3 is TGTGCCAGCAGTTTATATGTAACAGGGGGCACTGAAGCTTTCTTT. This codes for CASSLYVTGGTEAFF.

The chain joins TRBV18 to TRBJ1-5; D is undetermined. Per the germline V gene, CDR1 is KGHSH and CDR2 is LQKENI. The V end was cut by 3 bases, the J end by 1 base, with 7 bases between. This CDR3 has 14 residues. CDR3 residues: CASSPEQSNQPQHF. Written as DNA, the CDR3 is TGTGCCAGCTCACCGGAGCAGAGCAATCAGCCCCAGCATTTT.

There are a few counts of this clonotype. DNA for the CDR3: TGTGCCAGCAGGCCCCTAGCGGGGGGCTCCTACGAGCAGTACTTC. This translates into CASRPLAGGSYEQYF. The chain couples TRBV11-2 to TRBJ2-7; 11 bases line up with TRBD2. The CDR3 is made up of 15 amino acids. V trimming: 6 bases; J trimming: 0 bases; junction bases outside the gene matches: 4. Germline assignment: CDR1 SGHAT and CDR2 FQNNGV.

V and J are TRBV9 and TRBJ2-7; D perhaps matches TRBD2 (6 bases). The CDR3 covers 15 residues. CDR1 is SGDLS, CDR2 YYNGEE, per germline. V was pared by 4 bases and J by 2 bases, with 16 bases between. CDR3: CASSPRGLQTYEQYF. CDR3 bases: TGTGCCAGCAGCCCTAGGGGACTGCAGACCTACGAGCAGTACTTC. The variable domain in full, with the rest retrieved from reference TRBV9 and TRBJ2-7, is DSGVTQTPKHLITATGQRVTLRCSPRSGDLSVYWYQQSLDQGLQFLIQYYNGEERAKGNILERFSAQQFPDLHSELNLSSLELGDSALYFCASSPRGLQTYEQYFGPGTRLTVT.

This chain links TRBV6-5 with TRBJ2-1; TRBD2 matches 8 bases. J was trimmed by 0 bases and V by 2 bases; bases with no gene match: 9. In germline, CDR1 is MNHEY, CDR2 SVGAGI. The CDR3 is 18 amino acids. This chain's CDR3 is CASSYAEGAGDSYNEQFF. The CDR3 DNA reads TGTGCCAGCAGTTACGCGGAGGGAGCGGGGGACTCCTACAATGAGCAGTTCTTC.

This clonotype showed up many times. The chain uses TRBV4-2 and TRBJ2-7, with 11 positions matching TRBD2. The junction had 4 bases not matched to a gene; V was cut back by 3 bases and J by 3 bases. CDR1 and CDR2 from the germline V gene are LGHNA and YNFKEQ. This CDR3 is 15 amino acids long. The CDR3 DNA sequence: TGTGCCAGCAGCCAGTTACTAGCGGGAGACTACGAGCAGTACTTC. Translating it yields CASSQLLAGDYEQYF.

V gene TRBV24-1 combines with J gene TRBJ2-4; D is uncertain. This CDR3 comprises 13 residues. The V end lost 3 bases, the J end lost 6 bases, and 8 bases lay between the germline ends. Germline loops: CDR1 KGHDR, CDR2 SFDVKD. Here the CDR3 reads CATSDPGRNIQYF. CDR3 DNA sequence: TGTGCCACCAGTGATCCAGGAAGAAACATTCAGTACTTC.

The genes are TRBV4-2 and TRBJ2-3; D is unclear. With 4 bases removed from V and 6 bases from J, the gap between germline ends came to 14 bases. From germline, CDR1 is LGHNA and CDR2 YNFKEQ. This CDR3 is built from 14 residues. DNA of the CDR3: TGTGCCAGCAGCCCCGGTAGCCGAAGGGATACGCAGTATTTT. It codes for CASSPGSRRDTQYF.

This clonotype came up a few times. The chain employs TRBV5-1 and TRBJ2-4; 11 bases line up with TRBD1. After removal of 4 bases from V and 5 bases from J, the junction contained 8 bases not matched to a gene. Germline V gene sequence: CDR1 SGHRS, CDR2 YFSETQ. The CDR3 extends over 16 amino acids. The CDR3 DNA reads TGCGCCAGCAGCATCGGGACAGGGGGATCCGAAAACATTCAGTACTTC. Encoded protein: CASSIGTGGSENIQYF.

The rearrangement uses TRBV9 and TRBJ2-7, with TRBD1 matching 7 bases. Germline loops: CDR1 SGDLS, CDR2 YYNGEE. This CDR3 spans 14 amino acids. The ends lost 4 bases at V and 6 bases at J; junction bases unmatched: 10. As DNA, the CDR3 is TGTGCCAGCAGCACCTCGACAGGGCTGGGCGAGCAGTACTTC. As protein: CASSTSTGLGEQYF.

There are a few counts of this clonotype. The chain carries TRBV5-1 and TRBJ2-1, with 9 bases identical to TRBD2. This CDR3 contains 15 residues. In germline, CDR1 is SGHRS, CDR2 YFSETQ. V was pared by 0 bases and J by 5 bases, with 3 bases of the junction left unmatched. The CDR3 DNA sequence: TGCGCCAGCAGCTTGGTAGCGGGGGCCAACAATGAGCAGTTCTTC. Residues: CASSLVAGANNEQFF. Using reference TRBV5-1 and TRBJ2-1 for the parts outside the CDR3, the full variable domain is KAGVTQTPRYLIKTRGQQVTLSCSPISGHRSVSWYQQTPGQGLQFLFEYFSETQRNKGNFPGRFSGRQFSNSRSEMNVSTLELGDSALYLCASSLVAGANNEQFFGPGTRLTVL.

The chain is built from TRBV5-1 and TRBJ1-3; 7 bases are shared with TRBD1. CDR1 is SGHRS and CDR2 is YFSETQ in the germline V gene. The CDR3 runs to 16 residues. V lost 0 bases, J lost 2 bases, and 5 bases stayed unmatched. This CDR3 is CASSLEGALPGNTIYF. CDR3 nucleotides: TGCGCCAGCAGCTTGGAGGGGGCGCTCCCTGGAAACACCATATATTTT.

This clonotype was detected only a few times. This chain links TRBV6-2 or TRBV6-3 with TRBJ2-7, with 7 bases matching TRBD1. Germline CDR1 reads MNHEY; CDR2 reads SVGEGT. V was clipped by 2 bases and J by 3 bases; unmatched bases: 7. This CDR3 is 15 amino acids long. The CDR3 DNA follows: TGTGCCAGCAGTTACGTACAGGGGCCTTTCTACGAGCAGTACTTC. Protein: CASSYVQGPFYEQYF.

This clonotype was counted between two and nine times. Written as DNA, the CDR3 is TGTGCCAGCAGCTTGAGGGGGGGTTCAGGCGGAAACACCATATATTTT. It specifies CASSLRGGSGGNTIYF. The chain combines TRBV7-6 with TRBJ1-3; a weak D match, TRBD1 (6 bases). The V and J ends lost 3 bases and 4 bases respectively, with 16 bases between them. CDR1 and CDR2 from the germline V gene are SGHVS and FNYEAQ. The CDR3 spans 16 residues.

This clonotype came up a few times. The J gene is TRBJ2-5, the V gene TRBV18; D is unclear. CDR3 length equals 12 residues. Trimming shortened V by 3 bases and J by 6 bases, and 8 bases separated the two germline ends. Looked up from germline, CDR1 is KGHSH and CDR2 is LQKENI. The CDR3 protein is CASSPLGKTQYF. As DNA, the CDR3 is TGTGCCAGCTCACCCTTGGGAAAGACCCAGTACTTC.

The table lists this clonotype with many counts. V gene TRBV12-3 or TRBV12-4 combines with J gene TRBJ1-3; D perhaps matches TRBD1 (6 bases). V was clipped by 3 bases and J by 1 base, with 10 bases between them. There are 15 residues in the CDR3. CDR3 nucleotides: TGTGCCAGCAGTTTGGACAGATTTTCTGGAAACACCATATATTTT. Translated, it gives CASSLDRFSGNTIYF.

V is TRBV2 and J is TRBJ2-3; D may match TRBD1 or TRBD2 (6 bases each). The CDR3 sequence is 12 residues long. V was shortened by 10 bases and J by 6 bases, with 14 bases between the two germline ends. The germline gives CDR1 SNHLY, CDR2 FYNNEI. The CDR3 sequence: CAKRGVPDTQYF. The CDR3 region has the DNA TGTGCCAAAAGGGGGGTCCCCGATACGCAGTATTTT.

V is TRBV27 and J is TRBJ2-7; TRBD2 is a possible D gene (5 bases). Germline CDR1 is MNHEY and CDR2 is SMNVEV (reference sequence). CDR3 length equals 15 residues. Between the trimmed V and J ends, which lost 3 bases and 5 bases, there was a span of 17 bases. In DNA, the CDR3 is TGTGCCAGCAGTTTCTCGAGGGCCCTTGGAGACGAGCAGTACTTC. It specifies CASSFSRALGDEQYF.

V and J are TRBV6-1 and TRBJ2-1; 13 bases fit TRBD2. CDR3 length equals 19 residues. Germline V gene lookup returns CDR1 MNHNS and CDR2 SASEGT. V was clipped by 3 bases and J by 3 bases; unmatched bases: 11. CDR3 region: CASSEIRLAGGESYNEQFF. The CDR3 nucleotides read TGTGCCAGCAGTGAGATAAGACTAGCGGGAGGAGAAAGCTACAATGAGCAGTTCTTC.